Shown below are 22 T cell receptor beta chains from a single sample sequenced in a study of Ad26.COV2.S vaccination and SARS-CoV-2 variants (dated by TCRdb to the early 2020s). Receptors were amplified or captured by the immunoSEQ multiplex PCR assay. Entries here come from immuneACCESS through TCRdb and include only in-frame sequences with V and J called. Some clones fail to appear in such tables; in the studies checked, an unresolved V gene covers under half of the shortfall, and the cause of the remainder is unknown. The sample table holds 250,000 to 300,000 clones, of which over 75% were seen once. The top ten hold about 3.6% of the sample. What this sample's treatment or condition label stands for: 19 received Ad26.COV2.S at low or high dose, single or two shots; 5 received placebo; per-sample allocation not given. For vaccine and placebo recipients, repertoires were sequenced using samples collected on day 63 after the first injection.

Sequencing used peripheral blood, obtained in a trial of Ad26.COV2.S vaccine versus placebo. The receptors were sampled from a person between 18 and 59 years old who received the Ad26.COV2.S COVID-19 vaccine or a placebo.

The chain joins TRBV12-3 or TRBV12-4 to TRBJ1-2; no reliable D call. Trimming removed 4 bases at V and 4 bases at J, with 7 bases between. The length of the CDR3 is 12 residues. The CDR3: CASSSSPYGYTF. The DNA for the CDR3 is TGTGCCAGCAGTTCTTCACCCTATGGCTACACCTTC.

CDR3 bases: TGCGCCAGCAGCTATGGGGCCTCGAACACTGAAGCTTTCTTT. The encoded protein is CASSYGASNTEAFF. V usage is TRBV4-1 and J usage is TRBJ1-1; D perhaps matches TRBD1 (5 bases). The CDR3 is made up of 14 amino acids. Germline lookup yields CDR1 MGHRA and CDR2 YSYEKL. With 5 bases removed from V and 1 base from J, the gap between germline ends came to 11 bases.

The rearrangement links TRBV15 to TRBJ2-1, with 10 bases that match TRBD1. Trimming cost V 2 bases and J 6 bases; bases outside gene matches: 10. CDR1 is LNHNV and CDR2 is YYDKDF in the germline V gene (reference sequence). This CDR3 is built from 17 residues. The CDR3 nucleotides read TGTGCCACCAGCAGAACCACCGGGACAGGGGCGGGCAATGAGCAGTTCTTC. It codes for CATSRTTGTGAGNEQFF.

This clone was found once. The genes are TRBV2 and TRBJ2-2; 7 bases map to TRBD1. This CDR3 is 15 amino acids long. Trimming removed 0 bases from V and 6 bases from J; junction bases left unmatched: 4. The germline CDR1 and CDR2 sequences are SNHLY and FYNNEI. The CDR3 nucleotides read TGTGCCAGCAGTGAAGCGCGGCAGGGGGCCGGGGAGCTGTTTTTT. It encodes CASSEARQGAGELFF. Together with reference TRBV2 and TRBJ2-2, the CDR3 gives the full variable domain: EPEVTQTPSHQVTQMGQEVILRCVPISNHLYFYWYRQILGQKVEFLVSFYNNEISEKSEIFDDQFSVERPDGSNFTLKIRSTKLEDSAMYFCASSEARQGAGELFFGEGSRLTVL.

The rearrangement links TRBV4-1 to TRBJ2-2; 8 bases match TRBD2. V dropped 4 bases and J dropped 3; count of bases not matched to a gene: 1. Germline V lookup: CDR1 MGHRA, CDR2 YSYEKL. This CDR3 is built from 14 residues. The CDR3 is CASSRGGYTGELFF. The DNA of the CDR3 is TGCGCCAGCAGCCGCGGGGGGTACACCGGGGAGCTGTTTTTT.

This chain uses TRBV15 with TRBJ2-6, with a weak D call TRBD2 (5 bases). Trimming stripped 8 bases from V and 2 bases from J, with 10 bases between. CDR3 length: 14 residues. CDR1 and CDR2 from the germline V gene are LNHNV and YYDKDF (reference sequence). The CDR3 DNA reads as TGTGCCACCGGAGCGGTCCCTGGGGCCAACGTCCTGACTTTC. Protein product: CATGAVPGANVLTF.

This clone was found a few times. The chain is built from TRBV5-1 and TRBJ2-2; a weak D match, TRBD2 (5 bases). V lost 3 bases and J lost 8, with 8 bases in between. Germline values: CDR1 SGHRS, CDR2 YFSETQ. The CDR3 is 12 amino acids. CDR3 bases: TGCGCCAGCAGCTACGGGGTGGGGGAGCTGTTTTTT. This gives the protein CASSYGVGELFF.

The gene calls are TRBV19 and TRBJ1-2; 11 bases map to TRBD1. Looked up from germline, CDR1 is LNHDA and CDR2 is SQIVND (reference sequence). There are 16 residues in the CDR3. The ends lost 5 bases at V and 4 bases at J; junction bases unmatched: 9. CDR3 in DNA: TGTGCCAGTAGTCCCTGGACAGGGGGCGCGGCCTATGGCTACACCTTC. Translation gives CASSPWTGGAAYGYTF. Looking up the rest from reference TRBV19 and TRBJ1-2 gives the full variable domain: DGGITQSPKYLFRKEGQNVTLSCEQNLNHDAMYWYRQDPGQGLRLIYYSQIVNDFQKGDIAEGYSVSREKKESFPLTVTSAQKNPTAFYLCASSPWTGGAAYGYTFGSGTRLTVV.

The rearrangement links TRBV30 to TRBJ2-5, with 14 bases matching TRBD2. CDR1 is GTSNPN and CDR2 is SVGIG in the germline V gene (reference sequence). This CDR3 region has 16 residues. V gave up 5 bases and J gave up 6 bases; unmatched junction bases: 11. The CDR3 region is CAWSVGLAGGGKTQYF. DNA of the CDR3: TGTGCCTGGTCGGTAGGACTAGCGGGAGGAGGAAAGACCCAGTACTTC.

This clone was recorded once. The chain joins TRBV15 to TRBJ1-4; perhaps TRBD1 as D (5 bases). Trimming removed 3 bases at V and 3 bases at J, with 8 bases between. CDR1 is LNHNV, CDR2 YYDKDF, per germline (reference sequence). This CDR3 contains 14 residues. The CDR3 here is CATSRGGANEKLFF. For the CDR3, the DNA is TGTGCCACCAGCAGGGGGGGGGCTAATGAAAAACTGTTTTTT. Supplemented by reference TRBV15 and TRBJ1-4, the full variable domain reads DAMVIQNPRYQVTQFGKPVTLSCSQTLNHNVMYWYQQKSSQAPKLLFHYYDKDFNNEADTPDNFQSRRPNTSFCFLDIRSPGLGDTAMYLCATSRGGANEKLFFGSGTQLSVL.

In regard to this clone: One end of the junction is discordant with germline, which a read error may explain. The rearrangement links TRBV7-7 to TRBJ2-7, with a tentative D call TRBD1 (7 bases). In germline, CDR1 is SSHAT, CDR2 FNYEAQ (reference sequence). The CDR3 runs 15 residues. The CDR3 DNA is TGTGCTAGCAGCCCCGGGGCGGGGACAGCTTACGAGCAGTACTTC. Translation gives CASSPGAGTAYEQYF.

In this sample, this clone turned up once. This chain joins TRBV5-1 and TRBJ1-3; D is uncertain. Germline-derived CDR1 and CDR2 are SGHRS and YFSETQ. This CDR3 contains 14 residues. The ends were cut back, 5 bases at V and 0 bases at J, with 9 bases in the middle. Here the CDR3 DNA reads TGCGCCAGCAGGCCGCAGAGCTCTGGAAACACCATATATTTT. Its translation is CASRPQSSGNTIYF.

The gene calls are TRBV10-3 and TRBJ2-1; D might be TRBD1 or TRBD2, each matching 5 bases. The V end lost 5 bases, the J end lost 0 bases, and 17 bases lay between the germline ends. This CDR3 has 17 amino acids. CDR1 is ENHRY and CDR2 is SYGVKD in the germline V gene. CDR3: CAISPVGAISSYNEQFF. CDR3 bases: TGTGCCATCAGTCCTGTCGGGGCGATTAGCTCCTACAATGAGCAGTTCTTC.

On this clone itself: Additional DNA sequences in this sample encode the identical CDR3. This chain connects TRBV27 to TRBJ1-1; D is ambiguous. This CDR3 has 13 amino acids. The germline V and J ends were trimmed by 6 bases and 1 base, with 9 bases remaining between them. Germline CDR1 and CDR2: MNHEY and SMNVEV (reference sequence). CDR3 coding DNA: TGTGCCAGCAGCCTCCGGGAGAACACTGAAGCTTTCTTT. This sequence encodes CASSLRENTEAFF.

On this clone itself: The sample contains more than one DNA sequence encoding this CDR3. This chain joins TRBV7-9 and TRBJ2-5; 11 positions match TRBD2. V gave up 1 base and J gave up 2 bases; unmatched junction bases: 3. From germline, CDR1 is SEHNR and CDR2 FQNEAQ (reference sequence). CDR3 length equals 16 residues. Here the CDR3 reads CASSLGASGGQETQYF. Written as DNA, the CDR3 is TGTGCCAGCAGCTTAGGAGCTAGCGGGGGGCAAGAGACCCAGTACTTC.

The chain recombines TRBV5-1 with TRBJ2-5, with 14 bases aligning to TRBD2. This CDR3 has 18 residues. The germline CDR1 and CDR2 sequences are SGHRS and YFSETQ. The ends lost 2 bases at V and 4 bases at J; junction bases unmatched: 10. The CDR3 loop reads CASSLSGTSGSGGETQYF. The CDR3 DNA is TGCGCCAGCAGCTTATCGGGGACTAGCGGGAGCGGGGGAGAGACCCAGTACTTC.

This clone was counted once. This CDR3 is CASSLFSRAPTDNEQFF. CDR3 DNA sequence: TGTGCCAGCAGCTTATTTAGTCGAGCCCCTACCGACAATGAGCAGTTCTTC. The chain employs TRBV7-4 and TRBJ2-1; D not certain. The germline CDR1 and CDR2 sequences are SGHVT and SQSDAQ. Deletions cut 2 bases from V and 5 bases from J, with 19 bases between. This CDR3 comprises 17 residues.

The CDR3 nucleotides read TGCGCCAGCAGCCAAGACCACGACAGGGGCGGTAATTCACCCCTCCACTTT. As protein: CASSQDHDRGGNSPLHF. This chain uses TRBV4-3 with TRBJ1-6; 8 positions match TRBD1. CDR1 is LGHNA and CDR2 is YSLEER in the germline V gene. The junction had 7 bases not matched to a gene; V was cut back by 0 bases and J by 6 bases. This CDR3 has 17 residues.

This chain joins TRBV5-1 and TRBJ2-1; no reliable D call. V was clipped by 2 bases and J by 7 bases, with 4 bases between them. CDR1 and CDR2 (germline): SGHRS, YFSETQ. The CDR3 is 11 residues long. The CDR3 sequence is CASSFLNEQFF. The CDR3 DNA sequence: TGCGCCAGCAGCTTTTTAAATGAGCAGTTCTTC.

The CDR3 bases are TGTGCCAGCAGCGTAGGGTTTCTAGCGGGTGGCACAGATACGCAGTATTTT. It translates to CASSVGFLAGGTDTQYF. J is TRBJ2-3 and V is TRBV9; 8 nucleotides match TRBD2. The length of the CDR3 is 17 residues. The germline V gene encodes CDR1 SGDLS and CDR2 YYNGEE. Trimming removed 0 bases from V and 1 base from J; junction bases left unmatched: 7. Using reference TRBV9 and TRBJ2-3 for the parts outside the CDR3, the full variable domain is DSGVTQTPKHLITATGQRVTLRCSPRSGDLSVYWYQQSLDQGLQFLIQYYNGEERAKGNILERFSAQQFPDLHSELNLSSLELGDSALYFCASSVGFLAGGTDTQYFGPGTRLTVL.

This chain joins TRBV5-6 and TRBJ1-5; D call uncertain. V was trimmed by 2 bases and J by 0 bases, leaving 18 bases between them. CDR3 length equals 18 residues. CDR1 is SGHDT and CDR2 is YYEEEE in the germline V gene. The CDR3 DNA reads TGTGCCAGCAGCTTAAAAGGCGTGGCGGGGTATAGCAATCAGCCCCAGCATTTT. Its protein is CASSLKGVAGYSNQPQHF.

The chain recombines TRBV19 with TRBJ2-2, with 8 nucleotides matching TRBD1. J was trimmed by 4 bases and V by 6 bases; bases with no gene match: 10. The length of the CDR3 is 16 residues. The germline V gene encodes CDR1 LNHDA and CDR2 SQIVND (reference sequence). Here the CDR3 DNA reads TGTGCCAGTAGCCCGGGACAGGTCCTTACCACCGGGGAGCTGTTTTTT. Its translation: CASSPGQVLTTGELFF.